This is a list of T cell receptor beta chains from one sample in a study of control samples from healthy donors and cancer patients. The assay was immunoSEQ multiplex PCR, and TCRdb's table has in-frame clones only and misses some. The sample includes around 110,000 clones, approximately 90% of them seen just once. The specimen was PBMCs. Receptors were obtained from a woman in her fifties or sixties with colorectal cancer. Each CDR3 is given with its conserved first and last residue. The order of the fields is V gene, J gene, CDR3 protein.

v_gene: TRBV3-1/TRBV3-2
j_gene: TRBJ2-7
CDR3aa: CASSQDYEQYF

v_gene: TRBV5-5
j_gene: TRBJ1-5
CDR3aa: CASSLEQGRNQPQHF

v_gene: TRBV6-1
j_gene: TRBJ2-1
CDR3aa: CASSEVTGGRKNEQFF

v_gene: TRBV12-5
j_gene: TRBJ1-6
CDR3aa: CASGLVLPGRLRGSYNSPLHF

v_gene: TRBV4-1
j_gene: TRBJ2-5
CDR3aa: CASSQAADRPYQETQYF

v_gene: TRBV6-5
j_gene: TRBJ1-4
CDR3aa: CASSYGRQEKELFF

v_gene: TRBV28
j_gene: TRBJ2-7
CDR3aa: CASSSPSDRRPYEQYF

v_gene: TRBV6-5
j_gene: TRBJ1-1
CDR3aa: CASTFSGTEAFF

v_gene: TRBV7-8
j_gene: TRBJ2-1
CDR3aa: CASRGRGSSYNEQFF

v_gene: TRBV5-6
j_gene: TRBJ1-1
CDR3aa: CASSQERVPLTEAFF

v_gene: TRBV5-1
j_gene: TRBJ1-1
CDR3aa: CASSMDSVGVNTEAFF

v_gene: TRBV6-5
j_gene: TRBJ1-5
CDR3aa: CASNVGGGNQPQHF

v_gene: TRBV19
j_gene: TRBJ1-1
CDR3aa: CASSISVDTEAFF

v_gene: TRBV5-1
j_gene: TRBJ2-2
CDR3aa: CASSDSGTGELFF

v_gene: TRBV7-8
j_gene: TRBJ1-2
CDR3aa: CASSSGQGARSYGYTF

v_gene: TRBV9
j_gene: TRBJ2-1
CDR3aa: CASSVGPRDGSPVQFF

v_gene: TRBV9
j_gene: TRBJ1-3
CDR3aa: CASSLGGSGNTIYF

v_gene: TRBV28
j_gene: TRBJ1-4
CDR3aa: CASSPQTGGLREKLFF

v_gene: TRBV3-1/TRBV3-2
j_gene: TRBJ1-1
CDR3aa: CASSHWDRAEAFF

v_gene: TRBV6-5
j_gene: TRBJ1-5
CDR3aa: CASRLDGNQPQHF

v_gene: TRBV5-1
j_gene: TRBJ2-6
CDR3aa: CASSSTSGANVLTF

v_gene: TRBV18
j_gene: TRBJ2-3
CDR3aa: CASSPPEASADTQYF

v_gene: TRBV12-3/TRBV12-4
j_gene: TRBJ1-2
CDR3aa: CASSSTDYGYTF

v_gene: TRBV5-1
j_gene: TRBJ1-2
CDR3aa: CASSYSGIDGYTF

v_gene: TRBV7-3
j_gene: TRBJ2-5
CDR3aa: CASSLRGETQYF

v_gene: TRBV6-5
j_gene: TRBJ1-1
CDR3aa: CASSPTEGAYTEAFF

v_gene: TRBV6-1
j_gene: TRBJ1-5
CDR3aa: CASSEAIGNQPQHF

v_gene: TRBV6-6
j_gene: TRBJ1-3
CDR3aa: CASSYARAPGNTIYF